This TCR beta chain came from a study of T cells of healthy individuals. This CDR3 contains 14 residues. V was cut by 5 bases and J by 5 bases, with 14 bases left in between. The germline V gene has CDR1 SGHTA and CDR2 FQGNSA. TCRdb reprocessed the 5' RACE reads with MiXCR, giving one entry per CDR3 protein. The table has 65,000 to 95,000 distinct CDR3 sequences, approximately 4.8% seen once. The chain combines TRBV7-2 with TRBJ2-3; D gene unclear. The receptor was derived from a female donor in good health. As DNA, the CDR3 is TGTGCCAGCAGCCCCGGACCGTTGAGAGATACGCAGTATTTT. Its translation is CASSPGPLRDTQYF.